This T cell receptor (beta chain) was recovered during a study of regulatory T cells in long-lasting Graves disease. General study points: Whereas new patients shared 950 to 1,000 public clonotypes, persistent patients shared more, at about 3,000. Blood alone, not thyroid tissue, was studied.

To note about this clonotype: Its antigen is unknown.

CDR3 regions were amplified by Arm-PCR using iRepertoire HTBI primers to build TCR beta libraries. TCRdb recomputed calls from the multiplex PCR reads with MiXCR, one row per CDR3 protein. The sample consists of hundreds of thousands of distinct CDR3 sequences, roughly a fifth of them appearing once. The time point denotes: persistent/refractory GD, antithyroid drugs over 5 years with positive TRAb. From PBMCs, RNA was extracted and then used to make the TCR library. Looked up from germline, CDR1 is SGHTA and CDR2 is FQGNSA. Trimming removed 1 base at V and 0 bases at J, with 16 bases between. The CDR3 is 18 residues long.

The receptor comes from a female donor with Graves disease. Sequencing used peripheral blood mononuclear cells (PBMCs), obtained when the disease was refractory, from a patient treated with antithyroid drugs. The J gene is TRBJ1-5, the V gene TRBV7-2; no clear D. For the CDR3, the DNA is TGTGCCAGCAGCTTAGTATCGGCCGGCAGCTATAGCAATCAGCCCCAGCATTTT. Its protein is CASSLVSAGSYSNQPQHF.